Below are 15 T cell receptor beta chains sequenced from a single sample in a study of T cell responses to AZD1222 COVID-19 vaccine. Using immunoSEQ multiplex PCR, the repertoire was profiled, and TCRdb retains in-frame clones only, with some absent. The sample has about 93,000 clones; roughly 89% are singletons. Sequenced here: peripheral blood, sampled on day 0 of MenACWY control vaccination. Receptors originate from an adult in good health.

The genes are TRBV29-1 and TRBJ1-2; 7 nucleotides match TRBD1. J lost 4 bases, V lost 3 bases, and 8 bases had no gene match. The CDR3 runs to 14 residues. The germline gives CDR1 SQVTM, CDR2 ANQGSEA. DNA for the CDR3: TGCAGCGTTGACCGCAGGGGGAATAGCTATGGCTACACCTTC. This encodes CSVDRRGNSYGYTF.

The gene calls are TRBV6-5 and TRBJ1-1, with TRBD1 matching 9 bases. Losses at the gene ends were 4 bases for V and 3 bases for J; bases not matched to a gene: 6. The CDR3 totals 15 residues. Germline V lookup: CDR1 MNHEY, CDR2 SVGAGI. CDR3 sequence (DNA): TGTGCCAGCAGTTCTCCGGGACAGGGCCACACTGAAGCTTTCTTT. Translation: CASSSPGQGHTEAFF.

This chain links TRBV4-3 with TRBJ1-1, with TRBD1 as a possible D gene (6 bases). CDR3 length equals 15 residues. Germline loops: CDR1 LGHNA, CDR2 YSLEER. V was trimmed by 3 bases and J by 1 base, leaving 12 bases between them. CDR3 bases: TGCGCCAGCAGCCAGGAGGACAGCACGAACACTGAAGCTTTCTTT. Protein: CASSQEDSTNTEAFF.

This chain connects TRBV11-3 to TRBJ1-2, with 8 bases matching TRBD1. Germline V CDR1 and CDR2: SGHNT, YENEEA. V was clipped by 0 bases and J by 4 bases; unmatched bases: 4. The CDR3 covers 15 residues. The CDR3 nucleotides read TGTGCCAGCAGCTTAGAGGGACAGGCCACCTATGGCTACACCTTC. Its protein is CASSLEGQATYGYTF.

The chain carries TRBV2 and TRBJ1-2; D gene uncertain. The CDR3 is 12 amino acids. The ends were cut back, 3 bases at V and 3 bases at J, with 5 bases in the middle. CDR1 is SNHLY, CDR2 FYNNEI, per germline. CDR3 DNA: TGTGCCAGCAGTGACAGTCACTATGGCTACACCTTC. Amino acids: CASSDSHYGYTF.

A few counts support this clone. The genes are TRBV15 and TRBJ2-7; TRBD1 matches 7 bases. The V gene end was trimmed by 3 bases and the J gene end by 3 bases; junction bases not matched to a gene: 2. Germline loops: CDR1 LNHNV, CDR2 YYDKDF (reference sequence). This CDR3 region has 13 residues. CDR3 nucleotides: TGTGCCACCAGCAGCCGGGACAGCTACGAGCAGTACTTC. It encodes CATSSRDSYEQYF. The variable domain in full, completed from reference TRBV15 and TRBJ2-7, reads DAMVIQNPRYQVTQFGKPVTLSCSQTLNHNVMYWYQQKSSQAPKLLFHYYDKDFNNEADTPDNFQSRRPNTSFCFLDIRSPGLGDTAMYLCATSSRDSYEQYFGPGTRLTVT.

The chain recombines TRBV11-3 with TRBJ1-2; D call uncertain. The CDR3 loop spans 16 amino acids. V was trimmed by 5 bases and J by 0 bases, leaving 16 bases between them. CDR1 is SGHNT, CDR2 YENEEA, per germline. In DNA, the CDR3 is TGTGCCAGCAGCCCTCGGAGCAATCCGTCTAACTATGGCTACACCTTC. This encodes CASSPRSNPSNYGYTF.

The chain uses TRBV7-9 and TRBJ2-3, with D unresolved. The CDR3 is 13 amino acids. V was shortened by 6 bases and J by 4 bases, with 11 bases between the two germline ends. Germline loops: CDR1 SEHNR, CDR2 FQNEAQ (reference sequence). The CDR3 sequence: CASSFISSDTQYF. CDR3 coding DNA: TGTGCCAGCAGTTTCATTAGCTCAGATACGCAGTATTTT.

This sequence joins TRBV5-4 and TRBJ2-5, with 11 bases lining up with TRBD2. Germline assignment: CDR1 SGHNT and CDR2 YYREEE (reference sequence). J lost 7 bases, V lost 4 bases, and 12 bases had no gene match. The CDR3 runs 16 residues. The CDR3, as DNA: TGTGCCAGCAGCCGCGTAGCGGGGGGGAACCACGGGACCCAGTACTTC. It encodes CASSRVAGGNHGTQYF.

CDR3 coding DNA: TGTGCCAGCAGCTCAACCGTTCCGGGACACCTTATTAACGAGCAGTACTTC. Translated, it gives CASSSTVPGHLINEQYF. The rearrangement uses TRBV5-6 and TRBJ2-7; D is possibly TRBD1 (6 bases). V dropped 3 bases and J dropped 5 bases, with 24 bases sitting between them. The CDR3 is 17 residues long. The germline V gene has CDR1 SGHDT and CDR2 YYEEEE.

This rearrangement joins TRBV29-1 to TRBJ2-7; 8 nucleotides align to TRBD1. Germline V gives CDR1 SQVTM, CDR2 ANQGSEA. This CDR3 contains 14 residues. The trim removed 1 base at V and 6 bases at J, leaving 8 bases unmatched. The CDR3 protein is CSVEGGDRGAEQYF. For the CDR3, the DNA is TGCAGCGTTGAAGGAGGAGACAGGGGAGCCGAGCAGTACTTC.

This rearrangement joins TRBV4-2 to TRBJ1-2; D might be TRBD1 (5 bases). Trimming removed 0 bases at V and 9 bases at J, with 11 bases between. The CDR3 spans 13 residues. Germline V gives CDR1 LGHNA, CDR2 YNFKEQ. The CDR3 region is CASSQDKRGSYTF. The CDR3, as DNA: TGTGCCAGCAGCCAAGATAAGAGGGGAAGCTACACCTTC.

The chain couples TRBV7-8 to TRBJ2-3; the match to TRBD1 covers 7 bases. The germline V gene has CDR1 SGHVS and CDR2 FQNEAQ. Unmatched junction bases numbered 4, after V lost 3 bases and J lost 1 base. The CDR3 covers 15 residues. This CDR3 reads CASSLPGGGTDTQYF. The CDR3 coding sequence is TGTGCCAGCAGCTTGCCAGGGGGTGGCACAGATACGCAGTATTTT.

The chain carries TRBV4-3 and TRBJ1-4; a weak D match, TRBD1 (5 bases). The ends were cut back, 0 bases at V and 10 bases at J, with 12 bases in the middle. Germline loops: CDR1 LGHNA, CDR2 YSLEER. The CDR3 extends over 14 amino acids. CDR3 sequence reads: CASSQEVAGRKLFF. The DNA of the CDR3 is TGCGCCAGCAGCCAAGAGGTCGCAGGGCGAAAACTGTTTTTT.

The J gene is TRBJ1-4, the V gene TRBV7-2, with 7 bases aligning to TRBD1. V lost 6 bases and J lost 7; bases outside the gene matches: 8. The CDR3 length is 14 residues. Germline CDR1 and CDR2: SGHTA and FQGNSA. As DNA, the CDR3 is TGTGCCAGCAGGGAGACAGGGCTAGGTGAAAAACTGTTTTTT. This translates into CASRETGLGEKLFF.